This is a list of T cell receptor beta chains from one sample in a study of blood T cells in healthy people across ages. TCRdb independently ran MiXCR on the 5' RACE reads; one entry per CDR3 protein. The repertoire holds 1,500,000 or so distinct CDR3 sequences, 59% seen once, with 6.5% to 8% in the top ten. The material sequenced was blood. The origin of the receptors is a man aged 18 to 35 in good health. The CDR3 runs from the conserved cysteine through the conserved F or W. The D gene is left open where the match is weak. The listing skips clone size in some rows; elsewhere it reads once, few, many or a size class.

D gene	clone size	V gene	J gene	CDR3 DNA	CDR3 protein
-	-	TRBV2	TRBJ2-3	TGTGCCAGCTGGGTGGGGACAGATACGCAGTATTTT	CASWVGTDTQYF
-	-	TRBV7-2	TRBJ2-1	TGTGCCAGCAGCCATGGGGAGGGGGCGCTTTATTACAATGAGCAGTTCTTC	CASSHGEGALYYNEQFF
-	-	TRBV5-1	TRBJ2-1	TGCGCCAGCAGCTTGGGCCTAGTTATACATGAGCAGTTCTTC	CASSLGLVIHEQFF
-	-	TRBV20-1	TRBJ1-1	TGCAGTGCTAGAGTTGATATGAGGGGGTTGGCTGAAGCTTTCTTT	CSARVDMRGLAEAFF
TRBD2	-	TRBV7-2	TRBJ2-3	TGTGCCAGCAGCCCCGCGGGGGGAGGAACAGATACGCAGTATTTT	CASSPAGGGTDTQYF
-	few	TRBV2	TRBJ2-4	TGTGCCAGCATCGTCCGTGAGGGCAACATTCAGTACTTC	CASIVREGNIQYF
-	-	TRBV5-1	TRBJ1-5	TGCGCCATCTCAGAGGAGCCTGTGGGCAATCAGCCCCAGCATTTT	CAISEEPVGNQPQHF
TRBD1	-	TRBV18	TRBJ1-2	TGTGCCAGCTCACCTAATGAACAGGGGGCATATGGCTACACCTTC	CASSPNEQGAYGYTF
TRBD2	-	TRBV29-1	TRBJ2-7	TGCAGCGTCGCCCCGGGACTAGATCGTAACGAGCAGTACTTC	CSVAPGLDRNEQYF
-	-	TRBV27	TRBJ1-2	TGTGCCAGCAGTCGTGAGGGAGGGCCTCTAACCTATGGCTACACCTTC	CASSREGGPLTYGYTF
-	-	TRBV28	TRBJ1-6	TGTGCCAGCAGTCCCGGGGGGACAATAGGTTCACCCCTCCACTTT	CASSPGGTIGSPLHF
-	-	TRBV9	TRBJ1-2	TGTGCCAGCAGGGATGGGTCGGCCTATGGCTACACCTTC	CASRDGSAYGYTF
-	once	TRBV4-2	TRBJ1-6	TGTGCCAGCAGCCAAGATCGGGGAGGGTCAGGTTCACCCCTCCACTTT	CASSQDRGGSGSPLHF
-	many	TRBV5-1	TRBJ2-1	TGTGCCAGCAGCTTAGCGAGCTCCTACAATGAGCAGTTCTTC	CASSLASSYNEQFF
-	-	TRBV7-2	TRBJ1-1	TGTGCCAGCAGCTTTACGGGGGTGGAAGCTTTCTTT	CASSFTGVEAFF